This entry features one T cell receptor (beta chain) sequence. The CDR3 extends over 15 amino acids. CDR1 and CDR2 from the germline V gene are LGHNA and YSLEER. Trimming stripped 4 bases from V and 2 bases from J, with 12 bases between. Per the authors' pipeline: Amplification of reference gene primers was used by the study to estimate nucleated cell counts. The method was immunoSEQ multiplex PCR; TCRdb's version includes in-frame clones alone and lacks a portion of them. That table furnishes V, J and clone size, whereas the DNA furnished D and trimming. Altogether some 300,000 clones are present, around 90% being singletons, with the ten largest covering 1% to 1.5%. The sample belongs to a study of blood T cell repertoires in COVID-19. Study-wide context: Specimens from acute and convalescent COVID-19 originated in the United States, Italy and Spain.

The specimen was peripheral blood. The sequence was collected from a man between 65 and 79 years old with acute or convalescent COVID-19. The chain uses TRBV4-3 and TRBJ1-5; D gene ambiguous. CDR3 nucleotides: TGCGCCAGCAGCCCAGAGCCTACTCGCAATCAGCCCCAGCATTTT. Protein product: CASSPEPTRNQPQHF.